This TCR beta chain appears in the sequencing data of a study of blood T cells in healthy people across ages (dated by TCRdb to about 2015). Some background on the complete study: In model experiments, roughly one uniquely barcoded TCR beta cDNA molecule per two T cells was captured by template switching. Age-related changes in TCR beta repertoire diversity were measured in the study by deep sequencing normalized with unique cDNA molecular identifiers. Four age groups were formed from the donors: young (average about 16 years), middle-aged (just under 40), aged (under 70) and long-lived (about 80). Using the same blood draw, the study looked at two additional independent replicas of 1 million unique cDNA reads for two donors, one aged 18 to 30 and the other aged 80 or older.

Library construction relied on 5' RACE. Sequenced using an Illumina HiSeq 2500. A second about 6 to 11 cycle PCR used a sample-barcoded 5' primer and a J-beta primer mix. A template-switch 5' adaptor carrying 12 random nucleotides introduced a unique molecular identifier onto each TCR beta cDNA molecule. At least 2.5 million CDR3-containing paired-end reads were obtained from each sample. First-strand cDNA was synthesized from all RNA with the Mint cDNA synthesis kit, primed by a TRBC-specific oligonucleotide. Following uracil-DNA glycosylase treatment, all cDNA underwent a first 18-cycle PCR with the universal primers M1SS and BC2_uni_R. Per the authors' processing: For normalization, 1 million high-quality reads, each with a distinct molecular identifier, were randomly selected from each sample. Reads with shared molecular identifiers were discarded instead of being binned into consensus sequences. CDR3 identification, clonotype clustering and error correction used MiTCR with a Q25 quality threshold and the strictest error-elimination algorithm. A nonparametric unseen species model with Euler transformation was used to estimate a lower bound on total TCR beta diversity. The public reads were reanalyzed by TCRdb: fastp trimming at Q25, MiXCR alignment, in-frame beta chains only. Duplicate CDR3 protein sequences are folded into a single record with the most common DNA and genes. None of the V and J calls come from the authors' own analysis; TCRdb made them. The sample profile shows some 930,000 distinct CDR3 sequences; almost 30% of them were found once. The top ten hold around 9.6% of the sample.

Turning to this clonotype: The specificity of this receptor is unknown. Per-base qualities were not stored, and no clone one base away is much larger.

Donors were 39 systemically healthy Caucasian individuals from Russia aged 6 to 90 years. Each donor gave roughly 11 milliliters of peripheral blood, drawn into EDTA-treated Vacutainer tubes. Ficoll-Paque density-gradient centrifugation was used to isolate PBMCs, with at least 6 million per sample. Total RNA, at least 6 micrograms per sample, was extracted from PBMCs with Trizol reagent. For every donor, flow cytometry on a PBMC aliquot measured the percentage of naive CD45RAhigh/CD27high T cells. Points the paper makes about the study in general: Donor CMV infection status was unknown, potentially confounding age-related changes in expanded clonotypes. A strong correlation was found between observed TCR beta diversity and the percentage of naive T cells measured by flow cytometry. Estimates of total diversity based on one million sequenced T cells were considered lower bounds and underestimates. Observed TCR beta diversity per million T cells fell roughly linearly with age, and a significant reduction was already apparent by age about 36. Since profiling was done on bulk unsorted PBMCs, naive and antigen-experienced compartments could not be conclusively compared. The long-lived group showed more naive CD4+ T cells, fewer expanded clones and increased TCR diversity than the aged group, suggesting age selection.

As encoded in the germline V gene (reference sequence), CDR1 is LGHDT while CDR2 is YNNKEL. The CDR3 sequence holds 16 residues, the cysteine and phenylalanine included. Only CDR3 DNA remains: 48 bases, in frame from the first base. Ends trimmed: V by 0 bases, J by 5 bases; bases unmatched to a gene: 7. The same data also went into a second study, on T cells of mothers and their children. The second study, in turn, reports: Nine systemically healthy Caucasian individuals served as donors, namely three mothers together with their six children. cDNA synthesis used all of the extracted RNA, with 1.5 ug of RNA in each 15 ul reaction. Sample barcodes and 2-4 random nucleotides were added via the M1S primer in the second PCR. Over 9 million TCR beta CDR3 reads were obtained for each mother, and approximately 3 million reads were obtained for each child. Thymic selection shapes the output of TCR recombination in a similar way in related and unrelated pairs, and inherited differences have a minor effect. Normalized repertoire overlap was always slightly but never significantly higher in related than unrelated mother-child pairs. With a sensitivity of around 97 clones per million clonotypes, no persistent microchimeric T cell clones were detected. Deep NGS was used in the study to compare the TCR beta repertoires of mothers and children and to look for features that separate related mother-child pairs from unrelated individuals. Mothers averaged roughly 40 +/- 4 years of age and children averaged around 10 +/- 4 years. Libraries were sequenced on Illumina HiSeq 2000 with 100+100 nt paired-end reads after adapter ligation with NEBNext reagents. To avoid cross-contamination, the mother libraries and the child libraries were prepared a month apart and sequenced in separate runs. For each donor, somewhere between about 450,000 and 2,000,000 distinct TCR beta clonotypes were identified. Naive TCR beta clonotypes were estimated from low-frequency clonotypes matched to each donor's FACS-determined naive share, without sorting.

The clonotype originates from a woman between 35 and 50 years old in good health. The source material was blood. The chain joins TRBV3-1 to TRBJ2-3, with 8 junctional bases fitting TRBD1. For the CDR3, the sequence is CASSQDMAGGRDTQYF. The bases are TGTGCCAGCAGCCAAGATATGGCAGGGGGCAGAGATACGCAGTATTTT.